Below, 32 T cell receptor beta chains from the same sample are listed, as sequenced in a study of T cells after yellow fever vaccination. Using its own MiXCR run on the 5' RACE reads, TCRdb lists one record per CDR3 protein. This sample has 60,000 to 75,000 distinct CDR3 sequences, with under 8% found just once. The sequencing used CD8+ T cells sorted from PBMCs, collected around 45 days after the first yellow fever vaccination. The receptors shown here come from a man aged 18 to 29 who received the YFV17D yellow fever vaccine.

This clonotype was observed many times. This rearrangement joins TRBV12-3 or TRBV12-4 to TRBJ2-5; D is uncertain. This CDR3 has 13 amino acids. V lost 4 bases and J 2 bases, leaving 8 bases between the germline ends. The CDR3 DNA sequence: TGTGCCAGCAGTTCTACTACACAAGAGACCCAGTACTTC. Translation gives CASSSTTQETQYF.

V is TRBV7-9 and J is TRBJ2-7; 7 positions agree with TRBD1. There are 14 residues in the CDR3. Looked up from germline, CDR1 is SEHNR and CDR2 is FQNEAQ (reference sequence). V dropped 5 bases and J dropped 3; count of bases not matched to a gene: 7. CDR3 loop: CASSPYRGLYEQYV. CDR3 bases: TGTGCCAGCAGCCCGTATAGGGGGCTCTACGAGCAGTACGTC.

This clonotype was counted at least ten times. The CDR3 nucleotides are TGTGCCAGCAGCCAAGCCGCACAAGAGACCCAGTACTTC. Amino acids: CASSQAAQETQYF. The chain links TRBV4-2 to TRBJ2-5; D not certain. CDR1 is LGHNA, CDR2 YNFKEQ, per germline. Trimming shortened V by 1 base and J by 2 bases, and 5 bases separated the two germline ends. The CDR3 is made up of 13 amino acids.

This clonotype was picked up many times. The CDR3 loop reads CASSHAQDRDGGTEAFF. Written as DNA, the CDR3 is TGCGCCAGCAGCCATGCACAAGACAGGGACGGAGGTACTGAAGCTTTCTTT. The gene calls are TRBV4-1 and TRBJ1-1, with 7 bases that match TRBD1. The CDR3 is made up of 17 amino acids. V lost 3 bases, J lost 5 bases, and 15 bases stayed unmatched. The germline V gene encodes CDR1 MGHRA and CDR2 YSYEKL.

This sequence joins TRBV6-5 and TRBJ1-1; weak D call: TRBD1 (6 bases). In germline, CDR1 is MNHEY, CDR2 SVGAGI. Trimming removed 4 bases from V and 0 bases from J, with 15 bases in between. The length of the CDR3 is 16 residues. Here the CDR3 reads CASSSSSGEMNTEAFF. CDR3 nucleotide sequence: TGTGCCAGCAGTTCGTCGTCAGGGGAAATGAACACTGAAGCTTTCTTT.

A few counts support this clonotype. The CDR3 region has the DNA TGTGCCAGCAGTTACTCCCGGGGGGCTAATGGCTACACCTTC. Amino acid sequence: CASSYSRGANGYTF. The genes are TRBV6-5 and TRBJ1-2; possible D gene TRBD1, 6 bases. Looked up from germline, CDR1 is MNHEY and CDR2 is SVGAGI. The V and J ends lost 0 bases and 6 bases respectively, with 11 bases between them. The CDR3 extends over 14 amino acids.

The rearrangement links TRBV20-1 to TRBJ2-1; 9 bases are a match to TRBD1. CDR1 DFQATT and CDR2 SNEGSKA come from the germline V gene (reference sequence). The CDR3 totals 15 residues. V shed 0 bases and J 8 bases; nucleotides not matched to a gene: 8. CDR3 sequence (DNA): TGCAGTGCTAGAGATGCGGGGACAGGGTTTGATGAGCAGTTCTTC. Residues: CSARDAGTGFDEQFF.

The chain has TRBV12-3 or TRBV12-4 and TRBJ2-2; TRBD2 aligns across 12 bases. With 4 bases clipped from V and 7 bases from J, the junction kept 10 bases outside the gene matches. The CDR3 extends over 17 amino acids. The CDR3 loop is CASSSRLAGAQGGELFF. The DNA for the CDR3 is TGTGCCAGCAGTTCCAGACTAGCGGGGGCCCAGGGCGGGGAGCTGTTTTTT.

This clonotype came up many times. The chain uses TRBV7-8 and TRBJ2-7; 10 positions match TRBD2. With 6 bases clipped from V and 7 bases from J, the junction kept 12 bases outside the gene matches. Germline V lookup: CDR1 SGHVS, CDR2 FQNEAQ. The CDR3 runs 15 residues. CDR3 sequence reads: CASSHTFSGGEEQYF. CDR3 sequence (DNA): TGTGCCAGCAGTCACACTTTCAGCGGGGGGGAGGAGCAGTACTTC. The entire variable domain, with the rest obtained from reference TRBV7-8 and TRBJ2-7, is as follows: GAGVSQSPRYKVAKRGQDVALRCDPISGHVSLFWYQQALGQGPEFLTYFQNEAQLDKSGLPSDRFFAERPEGSVSTLKIQRTQQEDSAVYLCASSHTFSGGEEQYFGPGTRLTVT.

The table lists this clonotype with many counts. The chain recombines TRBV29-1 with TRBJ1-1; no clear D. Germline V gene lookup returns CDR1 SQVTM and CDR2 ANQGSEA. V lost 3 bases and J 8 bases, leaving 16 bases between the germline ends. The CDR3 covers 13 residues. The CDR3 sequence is CSVEASGTGEAFF. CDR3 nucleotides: TGCAGCGTTGAGGCGAGTGGTACGGGGGAAGCTTTCTTT.

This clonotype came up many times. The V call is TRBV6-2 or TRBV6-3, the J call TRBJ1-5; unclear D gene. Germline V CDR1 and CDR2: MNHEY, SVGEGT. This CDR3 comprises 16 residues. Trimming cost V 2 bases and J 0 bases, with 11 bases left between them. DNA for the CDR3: TGTGCCAGCAGTTACAACCATTTCTATAGCAATCAGCCCCAGCATTTT. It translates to CASSYNHFYSNQPQHF.

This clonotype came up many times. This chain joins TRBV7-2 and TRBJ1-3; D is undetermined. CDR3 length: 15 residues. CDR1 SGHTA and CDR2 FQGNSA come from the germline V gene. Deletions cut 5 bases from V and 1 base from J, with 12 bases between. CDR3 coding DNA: TGTGCCAGCAGCCTCTTAAATTGGTCTGGAAACACCATATATTTT. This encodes CASSLLNWSGNTIYF.

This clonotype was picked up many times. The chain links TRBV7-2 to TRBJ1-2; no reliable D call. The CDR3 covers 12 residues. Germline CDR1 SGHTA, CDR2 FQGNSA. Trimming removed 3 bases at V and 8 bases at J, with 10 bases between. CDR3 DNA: TGTGCCAGCAGCTTTTACCTGGAGGGCTACACCTTC. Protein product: CASSFYLEGYTF.

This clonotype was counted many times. The CDR3 is CASRPQGAVYEQYF. The DNA of the CDR3 is TGTGCCAGCAGGCCGCAGGGGGCAGTCTACGAGCAGTACTTC. The rearrangement links TRBV5-5 to TRBJ2-7; the match to TRBD1 covers 8 bases. Germline CDR1 and CDR2: SGHKS and YYEKEE (reference sequence). This CDR3 spans 14 amino acids. The J segment lost 3 bases and the V segment lost 5 bases, leaving 7 bases of the junction unmatched.

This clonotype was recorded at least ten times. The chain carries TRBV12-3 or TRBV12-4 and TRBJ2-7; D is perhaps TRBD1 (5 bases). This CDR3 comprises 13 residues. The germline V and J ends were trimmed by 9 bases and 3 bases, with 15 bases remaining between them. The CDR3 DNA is TGTGCCAGGAGTCTTTGGACACACTACGAGCAGTACTTC. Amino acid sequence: CARSLWTHYEQYF.

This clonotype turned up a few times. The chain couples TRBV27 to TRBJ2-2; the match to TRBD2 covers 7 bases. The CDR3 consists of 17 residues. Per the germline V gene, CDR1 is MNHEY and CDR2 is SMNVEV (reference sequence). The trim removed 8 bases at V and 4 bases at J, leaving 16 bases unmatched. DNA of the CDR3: TGTGCCAGCCTTGGCCGGCGTGGAGCGGGGCTCACCGGGGAGCTGTTTTTT. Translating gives CASLGRRGAGLTGELFF.

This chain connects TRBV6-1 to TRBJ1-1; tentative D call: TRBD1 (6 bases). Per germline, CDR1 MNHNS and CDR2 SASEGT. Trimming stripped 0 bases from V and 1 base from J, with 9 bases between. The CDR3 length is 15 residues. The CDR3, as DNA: TGTGCCAGCAGTGAAGCGTACAGGGAGAACACTGAAGCTTTCTTT. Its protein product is CASSEAYRENTEAFF.

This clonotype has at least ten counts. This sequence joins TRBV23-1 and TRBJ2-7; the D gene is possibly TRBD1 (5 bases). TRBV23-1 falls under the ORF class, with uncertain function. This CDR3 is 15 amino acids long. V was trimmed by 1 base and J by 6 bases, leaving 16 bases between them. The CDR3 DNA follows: TGCGCCAGCAGTCAATATGTACCGGCGCAGGGCGAGCAGTACGTC. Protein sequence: CASSQYVPAQGEQYV.

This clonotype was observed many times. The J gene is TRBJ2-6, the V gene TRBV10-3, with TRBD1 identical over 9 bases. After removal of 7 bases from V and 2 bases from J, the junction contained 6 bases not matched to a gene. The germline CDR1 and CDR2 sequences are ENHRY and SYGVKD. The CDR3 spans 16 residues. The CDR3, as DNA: TGTGCCATCATGCCGGACAGGGGAGCTGGGGCCAACGTCCTGACTTTC. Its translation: CAIMPDRGAGANVLTF.

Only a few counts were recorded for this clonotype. DNA of the CDR3: TGCGCCAGCAGGGAGGACCCAGCGGGTAATTCACCCCTCCACTTT. It specifies CASREDPAGNSPLHF. This chain links TRBV5-1 with TRBJ1-6; no definite D call. Germline V gene data show CDR1 as SGHRS and CDR2 as YFSETQ. Trimming stripped 5 bases from V and 6 bases from J, with 15 bases between. This CDR3 region has 15 residues.

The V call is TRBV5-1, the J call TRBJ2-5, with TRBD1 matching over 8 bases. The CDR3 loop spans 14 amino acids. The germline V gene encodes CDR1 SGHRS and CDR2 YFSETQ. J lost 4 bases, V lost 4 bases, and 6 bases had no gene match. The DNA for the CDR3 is TGCGCCAGCAGCCCGACAGGGGTCGGAGAGACCCAGTACTTC. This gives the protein CASSPTGVGETQYF.

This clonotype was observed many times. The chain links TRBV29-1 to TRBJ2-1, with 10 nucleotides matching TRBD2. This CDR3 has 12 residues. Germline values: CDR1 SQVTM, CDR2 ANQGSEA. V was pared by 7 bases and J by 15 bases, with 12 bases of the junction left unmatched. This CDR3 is CSAMSGGGNRFF. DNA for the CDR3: TGCAGCGCTATGAGCGGGGGGGGCAACAGGTTCTTC.

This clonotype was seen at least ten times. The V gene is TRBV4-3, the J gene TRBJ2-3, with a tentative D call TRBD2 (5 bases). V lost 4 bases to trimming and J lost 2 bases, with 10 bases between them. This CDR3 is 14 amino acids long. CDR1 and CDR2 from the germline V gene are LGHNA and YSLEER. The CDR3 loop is CASSPRGDTDTQYF. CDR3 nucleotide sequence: TGCGCCAGCAGCCCTCGGGGAGACACAGATACGCAGTATTTT.

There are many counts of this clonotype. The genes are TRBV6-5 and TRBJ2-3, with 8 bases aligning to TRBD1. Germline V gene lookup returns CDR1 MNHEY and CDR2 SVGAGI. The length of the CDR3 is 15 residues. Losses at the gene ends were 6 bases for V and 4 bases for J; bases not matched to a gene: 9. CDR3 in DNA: TGTGCCAGCAGCCCTGGACAGGGTTGGGCAGATACGCAGTATTTT. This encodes CASSPGQGWADTQYF.

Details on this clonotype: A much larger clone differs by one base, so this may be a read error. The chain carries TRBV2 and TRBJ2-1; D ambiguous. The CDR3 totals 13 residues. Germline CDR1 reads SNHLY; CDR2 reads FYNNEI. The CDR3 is CASLSEVVNAQFF. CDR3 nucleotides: TGTGCCAGCTTGTCCGAAGTAGTCAATGCGCAGTTCTTC.

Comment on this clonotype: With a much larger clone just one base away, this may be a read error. CDR3 in DNA: TGCGCCAGCAGCCATACTTTTCCCAATGAGCAGTTCTTC. This sequence encodes CASSHTFPNEQFF. The chain links TRBV4-3 to TRBJ2-1; D gene uncertain. The germline V and J ends were trimmed by 3 bases and 6 bases, with 9 bases remaining between them. This CDR3 is built from 13 residues. Germline V gene sequence: CDR1 LGHNA, CDR2 YSLEER.

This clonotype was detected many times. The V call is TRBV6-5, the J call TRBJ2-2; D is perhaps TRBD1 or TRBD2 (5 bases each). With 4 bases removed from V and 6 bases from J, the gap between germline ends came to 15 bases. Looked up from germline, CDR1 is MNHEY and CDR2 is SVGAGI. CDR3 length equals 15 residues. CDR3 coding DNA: TGTGCCAGCAGTTCCTGGACACCCGGGGCCGGGGAGCTGTTTTTT. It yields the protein CASSSWTPGAGELFF.

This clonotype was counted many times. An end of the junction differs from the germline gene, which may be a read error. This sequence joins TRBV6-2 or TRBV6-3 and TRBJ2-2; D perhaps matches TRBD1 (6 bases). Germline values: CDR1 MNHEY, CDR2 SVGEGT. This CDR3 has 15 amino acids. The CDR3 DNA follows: TGTGCCAGCAGTTATAGGGACACCAACACCGGGGAGTTGTTTTTT. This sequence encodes CASSYRDTNTGELFF.

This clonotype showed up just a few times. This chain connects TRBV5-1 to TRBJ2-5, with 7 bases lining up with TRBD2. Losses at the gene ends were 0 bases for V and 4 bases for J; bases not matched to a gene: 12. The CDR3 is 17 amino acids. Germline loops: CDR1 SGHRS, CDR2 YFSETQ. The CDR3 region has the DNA TGCGCCAGCAGCTTGGCGGAGCGGGGCAACTTGGGAGAGACCCAGTACTTC. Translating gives CASSLAERGNLGETQYF.

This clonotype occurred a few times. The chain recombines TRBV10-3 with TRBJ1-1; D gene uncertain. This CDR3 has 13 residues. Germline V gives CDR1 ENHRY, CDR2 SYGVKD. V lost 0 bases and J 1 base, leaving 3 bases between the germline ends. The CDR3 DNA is TGTGCCATCAGTGAGTCAAGGAACACTGAAGCTTTCTTT. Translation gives CAISESRNTEAFF.

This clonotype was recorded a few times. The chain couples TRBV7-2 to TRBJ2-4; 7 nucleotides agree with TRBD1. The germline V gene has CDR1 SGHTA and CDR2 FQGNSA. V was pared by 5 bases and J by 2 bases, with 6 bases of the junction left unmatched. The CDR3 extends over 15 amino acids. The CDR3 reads CASSPNRGTKNIQYF. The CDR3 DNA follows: TGTGCCAGCAGCCCCAACAGGGGAACCAAAAACATTCAGTACTTC.

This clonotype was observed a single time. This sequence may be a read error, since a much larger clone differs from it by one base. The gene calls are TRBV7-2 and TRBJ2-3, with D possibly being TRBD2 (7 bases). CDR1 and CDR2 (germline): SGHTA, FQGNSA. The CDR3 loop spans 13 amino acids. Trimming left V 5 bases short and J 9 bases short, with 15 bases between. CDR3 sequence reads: CASSAGARSTQYF. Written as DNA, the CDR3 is TGTGCCAGCAGCGCGGGGGCCCGGAGCACGCAGTATTTT.